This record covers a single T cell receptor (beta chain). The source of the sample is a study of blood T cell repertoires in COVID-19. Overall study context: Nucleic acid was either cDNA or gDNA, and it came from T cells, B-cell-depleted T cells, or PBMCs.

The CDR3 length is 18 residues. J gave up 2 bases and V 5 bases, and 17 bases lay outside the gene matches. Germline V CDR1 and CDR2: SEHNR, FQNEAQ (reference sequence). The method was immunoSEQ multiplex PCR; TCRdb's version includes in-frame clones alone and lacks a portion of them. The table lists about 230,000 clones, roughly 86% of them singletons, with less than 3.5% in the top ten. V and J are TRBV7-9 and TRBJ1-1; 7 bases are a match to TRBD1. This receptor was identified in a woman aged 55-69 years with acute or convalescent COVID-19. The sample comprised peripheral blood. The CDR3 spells CASSPTSSVRGLNTEAFF. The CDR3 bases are TGTGCCAGCAGCCCCACTTCGTCGGTGAGGGGGCTAAACACTGAAGCTTTCTTT.